Listed below are T cell receptor beta chains from one sample, sequenced in a study of T cells after posttransplantation cyclophosphamide. Produced via immunoSEQ multiplex PCR; TCRdb's table is partial and in-frame only. This table has tens of thousands of clones, about 90% appearing once. Sequenced material: PBMCs, taken 60 to 65 days after allogeneic stem cell transplant with posttransplant cyclophosphamide. All receptors come from a male patient aged 55-69 years who received an allogeneic stem cell transplant from a related donor and was CMV-positive. Some T cells may possibly be graft donor cells. CDR3s include the opening cysteine and the closing phenylalanine or tryptophan. Clone size, where shown, is once, few, many, or a class for clones that have expanded.

cdr3_aa v_call clone_size j_call
CSVEAAGTMNTEAFF TRBV29-1 . TRBJ1-1
CASRVMTGSGNTIYF TRBV6-1 few TRBJ1-3
CASRTGGLRGYTF TRBV6-5 . TRBJ1-2
CASRYTGGPNYGYTF TRBV19 . TRBJ1-2
CASSGAEVYGYTF TRBV2 . TRBJ1-2
CSGTGGSDTQYF TRBV29-1 . TRBJ2-3
CASSDSIRTAFPKCYGYTF TRBV6-4 . TRBJ1-2
CSVEGDRYEQYF TRBV29-1 . TRBJ2-7
CASSQGSRSNYGYTF TRBV4-1 . TRBJ1-2
CASSLDFEIYGYTF TRBV5-1 . TRBJ1-2
CASSEAVAGNTIYF TRBV9 . TRBJ1-3
CASSPTTGGNTEAFF TRBV18 . TRBJ1-1
CASSLSGGYTDTQYF TRBV5-1 . TRBJ2-3
CASRVGGGGTEAFF TRBV2 once TRBJ1-1
CASSPLQGSDQPQHF TRBV18 . TRBJ1-5
CASSHLEGGSGGRDTQYF TRBV4-1 . TRBJ2-3
CSVETGSNEKLFF TRBV29-1 . TRBJ1-4
CASGTGETQYF TRBV4-2 . TRBJ2-5
CASSPTPPVGAQHF TRBV19 . TRBJ1-5
CASRYFLGSQETQYF TRBV6-5 once TRBJ2-5
CASSSGPENSPLHF TRBV2 . TRBJ1-6
CASSPSLAGVTGELFF TRBV5-1 . TRBJ2-2
CASSEEGSLAKNIQYF TRBV25-1 . TRBJ2-4
CASSHATGGNSPLHF TRBV4-1 . TRBJ1-6
CASSDVESGRRLGGANVLTF TRBV6-4 . TRBJ2-6
CASSISTDRGFTEAFF TRBV5-8 . TRBJ1-1
CASSQQNSGAVDTEAFF TRBV4-1 . TRBJ1-1
CASRALGQGQPQHF TRBV19 . TRBJ1-5
CASAKIEQGAAFF TRBV19 . TRBJ1-1
CASSLAIAGKEFF TRBV5-6 few TRBJ2-1
CASSLGWGGSPLHF TRBV5-1 . TRBJ1-6
CASSEALTGSAKNIQYF TRBV2 . TRBJ2-4
CASSRGQGFETQYF TRBV4-1 . TRBJ2-5